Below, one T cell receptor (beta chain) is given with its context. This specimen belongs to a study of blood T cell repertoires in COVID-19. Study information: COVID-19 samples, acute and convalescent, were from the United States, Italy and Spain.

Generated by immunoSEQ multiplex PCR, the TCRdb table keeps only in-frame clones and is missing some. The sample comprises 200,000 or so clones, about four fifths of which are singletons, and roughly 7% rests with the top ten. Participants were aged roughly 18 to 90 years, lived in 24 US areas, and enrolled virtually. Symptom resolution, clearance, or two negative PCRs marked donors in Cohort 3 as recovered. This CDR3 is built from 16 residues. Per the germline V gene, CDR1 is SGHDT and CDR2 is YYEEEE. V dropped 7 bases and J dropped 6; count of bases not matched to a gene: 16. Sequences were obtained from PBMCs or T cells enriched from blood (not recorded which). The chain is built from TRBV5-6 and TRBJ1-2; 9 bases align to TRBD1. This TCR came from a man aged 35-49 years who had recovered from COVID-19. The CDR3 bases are TGTGCCAGCTCCAGGGGGACAGGGAGTCCCTACAATGGCTACACCTTC. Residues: CASSRGTGSPYNGYTF.